This TCR beta chain was recovered during a study of neurological immune-mediated disorders. Overall study findings and caveats: Sharing of CDR3 amino acid sequences among expanded clones across subjects was absent, suggesting private repertoires in all groups. Association of the multiple sclerosis repertoire cluster with clinical or MRI features was not observed for any feature.

This clonotype occurred many times. Its matching antigen is unknown. Synthesis of cDNA used 5'RACE (with 10-nucleotide random UMIs). Every sequencing run produced over 160 million TCR-beta sequences that came from 15-18 subjects. TCRdb ran MiXCR on the 5' RACE reads and lists one entry per CDR3 protein. Of about 95,000 distinct CDR3 sequences detected, around 3.4% appear once; the ten largest clones hold 5% to 6.5%. The germline CDR1 and CDR2 sequences are LGHNA and YSLEER. The CDR3 spans 15 residues. V was clipped by 0 bases and J by 10 bases, with 18 bases between them. The TCR sequence derives from a young woman with multiple sclerosis. This chain uses TRBV4-3 with TRBJ1-1; D unclear. The sample was PBMCs. CDR3 in amino acids: CASSQDRRARESAFF. The CDR3 DNA sequence: TGCGCCAGCAGCCAAGATAGGAGGGCAAGGGAATCAGCTTTCTTT.